This T cell receptor beta chain was retrieved from a study of blood T cell repertoires in COVID-19. Authors' processing steps: For nucleated cells, counts were estimated from reference gene primer amplification. This table comes from immunoSEQ multiplex PCR, and its TCRdb copy is limited to in-frame clones, with some not included. The DNA was the basis for D and trimming; V, J and clone size are from that table. In the table there are around 450,000 clones, about 85% of which are singletons. This CDR3 is 16 amino acids long. Germline V gives CDR1 SGHAT, CDR2 FQNNGV. The J segment lost 4 bases and the V segment lost 6 bases, leaving 10 bases of the junction unmatched.

The sequence derives from a woman aged 18-29 years who had recovered from COVID-19. V is TRBV11-2 and J is TRBJ2-2; 8 nucleotides agree with TRBD2. Sequencing was performed on PBMCs or T cells enriched from blood (not recorded which). CDR3 protein: CASRSVAGSTTGELFF. The CDR3 DNA follows: TGTGCCAGCAGATCAGTAGCGGGGTCTACCACCGGGGAGCTGTTTTTT. Full variable domain (missing parts from reference TRBV11-2 and TRBJ2-2): EAGVAQSPRYKIIEKRQSVAFWCNPISGHATLYWYQQILGQGPKLLIQFQNNGVVDDSQLPKDRFSAERLKGVDSTLKIQPAKLEDSAVYLCASRSVAGSTTGELFFGEGSRLTVL.